Listed below are T cell receptor beta chains from one sample, sequenced in a study of T-cell memory formation after mild COVID-19. Via MiXCR, TCRdb re-called the 5' RACE reads, giving one row per CDR3 protein. The table lists 190,000 or so distinct CDR3 sequences, about 10% of them singletons. Sequencing was performed on PBMCs or a T cell subset sorted from them (not recorded which). These receptors were collected from a man between 18 and 35 years old who had mild COVID-19 (a few samples of this study predate the infection). Cell type and time point are not known. CDR3s include the opening cysteine and the closing phenylalanine or tryptophan. Fields, in order: CDR3 protein, CDR3 DNA, D gene, J gene, V gene, CDR3 length, clone size. D genes are given only for firm matches. Some rows mark clone size as missing; the rest say once, few, many or name a class of expanded clone.

CSARAVNTEAFF	TGCAGTGCTCGGGCGGTGAACACTGAAGCTTTCTTT	.	TRBJ1-1	TRBV20-1	12	few
CASRSHGTGTPLAKNIQYF	TGTGCCAGCAGGTCTCATGGGACAGGGACTCCCCTAGCCAAAAACATTCAGTACTTC	TRBD1	TRBJ2-4	TRBV6-2/TRBV6-3	19	few
CASSPRRQIDQETQYF	TGTGCCAGCTCACCAAGACGACAGATAGACCAAGAGACCCAGTACTTC	.	TRBJ2-5	TRBV18	16	few
CASSLVTGGQETQYF	TGTGCCAGCAGCTTAGTCACAGGGGGCCAAGAGACCCAGTACTTC	TRBD1	TRBJ2-5	TRBV11-2	15	few
CASSRGGQGVTGELFF	TGCGCCAGCAGCCGAGGGGGACAGGGGGTCACCGGGGAGCTGTTTTTT	TRBD1	TRBJ2-2	TRBV5-1	16	.
CASSSRVAGETQYF	TGTGCCAGCAGCTCCCGGGTAGCTGGAGAGACCCAGTACTTC	.	TRBJ2-5	TRBV7-9	14	.
CASSVSRGRDEKLFF	TGTGCCAGCAGCGTAAGCAGGGGGCGAGATGAAAAACTGTTTTTT	TRBD1	TRBJ1-4	TRBV7-9	15	few
CASSPMGSAQPQHF	TGTGCCAGCAGTCCCATGGGTAGTGCACAGCCCCAGCATTTT	.	TRBJ1-5	TRBV6-6	14	few
CSAQWGAGGYNEQFF	TGCAGTGCGCAGTGGGGAGCGGGGGGATACAATGAGCAGTTCTTC	TRBD2	TRBJ2-1	TRBV20-1	15	.
CASSLDRGSIGELFF	TGCGCCAGCAGCTTGGACAGGGGGAGTATCGGGGAGCTGTTTTTT	TRBD1	TRBJ2-2	TRBV5-1	15	.
CATSRTTERPLHF	TGTGCCACCAGCCGAACGACGGAAAGGCCCCTCCACTTT	.	TRBJ1-6	TRBV15	13	.
CASKNTEAFF	TGTGCCTCAAAGAACACTGAAGCTTTCTTT	.	TRBJ1-1	TRBV12-3/TRBV12-4	10	.
CAIRGLLNTEAFF	TGTGCCATAAGGGGACTCTTGAACACTGAAGCTTTCTTT	.	TRBJ1-1	TRBV10-3	13	.
CASSPGGDHSPLHF	TGTGCCAGCTCACCAGGAGGGGACCATTCACCCCTCCACTTT	.	TRBJ1-6	TRBV18	14	.
CASSSPTGVTNEKLFF	TGTGCCAGCAGTAGCCCGACAGGGGTGACTAATGAAAAACTGTTTTTT	TRBD1	TRBJ1-4	TRBV6-6	16	few
CASRGRSLILDEQFF	TGTGCCAGCAGGGGCCGGTCCCTTATTTTGGATGAGCAGTTCTTC	.	TRBJ2-1	TRBV27	15	few
CASSTARRSGYTF	TGTGCCAGCAGCACCGCGCGGCGGAGTGGCTACACCTTC	.	TRBJ1-2	TRBV12-3/TRBV12-4	13	.
CASSANLNTEAFF	TGTGCCAGCAGCGCAAACCTGAACACTGAAGCTTTCTTT	.	TRBJ1-1	TRBV7-9	13	few
CASSLTTGDTQYF	TGTGCCAGCAGCTTGACTACCGGAGATACGCAGTATTTT	.	TRBJ2-3	TRBV7-9	13	many
CSVDRGGIQYF	TGCAGCGTCGACAGGGGAGGCATTCAGTACTTC	TRBD1	TRBJ2-4	TRBV29-1	11	many
CSARATQGQPLHF	TGCAGTGCTAGAGCTACCCAGGGGCAACCCCTCCACTTT	.	TRBJ1-6	TRBV20-1	13	.
CSARQDDQETQYF	TGCAGTGCTAGACAGGATGACCAAGAGACCCAGTACTTC	.	TRBJ2-5	TRBV20-1	13	many
CSAAGGMGGTNEKLFF	TGCAGTGCGGCCGGGGGAATGGGAGGAACTAATGAAAAACTGTTTTTT	.	TRBJ1-4	TRBV20-1	16	.
CSVSSGGYTDTQYF	TGCAGCGTTTCTAGCGGGGGGTACACAGATACGCAGTATTTT	TRBD2	TRBJ2-3	TRBV29-1	14	few
CSARNSGGNTEAFF	TGCAGTGCTAGGAACAGTGGCGGGAACACTGAAGCTTTCTTT	.	TRBJ1-1	TRBV20-1	14	.
CASSLGHLSPGFSGANVLTF	TGTGCCAGCAGCTTAGGGCATCTTAGCCCCGGTTTCTCTGGGGCCAACGTCCTGACTTTC	.	TRBJ2-6	TRBV5-6	20	few
CASSYSRTGAVIYEQYF	TGTGCCAGCAGTTACTCGAGAACGGGGGCCGTAATCTACGAGCAGTACTTC	.	TRBJ2-7	TRBV6-6	17	few
CASSQGAAASQYF	TGCGCCAGCAGCCAAGGGGCGGCCGCCAGCCAGTACTTC	.	TRBJ2-7	TRBV4-3	13	.
CSVRAEKLFF	TGCAGCGTTCGAGCTGAAAAACTGTTTTTT	.	TRBJ1-4	TRBV29-1	10	few
CASSWGQGNTEAFF	TGTGCCAGCAGCTGGGGACAGGGTAACACTGAAGCTTTCTTT	TRBD1	TRBJ1-1	TRBV11-2	14	many
CSATPAGLTRTEAFF	TGCAGTGCTACCCCCGCGGGGCTTACCCGCACTGAAGCTTTCTTT	.	TRBJ1-1	TRBV20-1	15	.
CASSMVDGSTGELFF	TGCGCCAGCAGCATGGTGGACGGTAGTACCGGGGAGCTGTTTTTT	.	TRBJ2-2	TRBV5-1	15	many
CASSPSAGVGETQYF	TGTGCCAGCAGCCCGTCGGCCGGGGTAGGGGAGACCCAGTACTTC	.	TRBJ2-5	TRBV7-9	15	.
CAWNRGRGYGYTF	TGTGCCTGGAACAGGGGGCGAGGCTATGGCTACACCTTC	TRBD1	TRBJ1-2	TRBV30	13	few
CASSVDSDPEQYF	TGTGCCAGCAGCGTGGACAGTGACCCCGAGCAGTACTTC	.	TRBJ2-7	TRBV5-4	13	few
CASSQESGRRETQYF	TGTGCCAGCAGCCAAGAGTCAGGGCGGAGGGAGACCCAGTACTTC	.	TRBJ2-5	TRBV3-1	15	.
CSAQTRIYEQYF	TGCAGTGCTCAGACGAGGATCTACGAGCAGTACTTC	.	TRBJ2-7	TRBV20-1	12	.
CASSYAGPYSNQPQHF	TGTGCCAGCAGTTACGCGGGACCGTATAGCAATCAGCCCCAGCATTTT	.	TRBJ1-5	TRBV6-5	16	few
CASSWSASPITEAFF	TGTGCCAGCAGTTGGTCGGCCTCCCCGATCACTGAAGCTTTCTTT	.	TRBJ1-1	TRBV6-5	15	once
CASSLRLINTGELFF	TGTGCCAGCAGCCTGCGACTGATCAACACCGGGGAGCTGTTTTTT	.	TRBJ2-2	TRBV7-9	15	.
CASSYSRDRAYGYTF	TGTGCCAGCAGCTACTCACGGGACAGAGCCTATGGCTACACCTTC	TRBD1	TRBJ1-2	TRBV5-6	15	few
CSALQQGKVHNEQFF	TGCAGTGCGCTACAACAGGGGAAAGTCCACAATGAGCAGTTCTTC	TRBD1	TRBJ2-1	TRBV20-1	15	.
CASSRRDSLETQYF	TGTGCCAGCAGCCGCCGGGACAGTTTAGAGACCCAGTACTTC	TRBD1	TRBJ2-5	TRBV3-1	14	.
CASSYQGYRTYGYTF	TGTGCCAGCAGTTACCAGGGTTATCGGACTTATGGCTACACCTTC	.	TRBJ1-2	TRBV6-2/TRBV6-3	15	.
CASSIQGAREKLFF	TGTGCCAGCAGCATACAGGGGGCAAGGGAAAAACTGTTTTTT	TRBD1	TRBJ1-4	TRBV7-6	14	few
CASSYPGQPNTEAFF	TGTGCCAGCAGTTATCCGGGACAACCGAACACTGAAGCTTTCTTT	.	TRBJ1-1	TRBV6-5	15	few
CASSLGSSGVTDTQYF	TGCGCCAGCAGCTTGGGATCCAGCGGGGTCACAGATACGCAGTATTTT	TRBD2	TRBJ2-3	TRBV5-1	16	many
CASSTTGNTIYF	TGTGCCAGCAGTACGACAGGGAACACCATATATTTT	TRBD1	TRBJ1-3	TRBV2	12	.
CSAPDRTINYGYTF	TGCAGTGCTCCAGACAGGACCATTAACTATGGCTACACCTTC	.	TRBJ1-2	TRBV20-1	14	.
CASSSRRDNQFF	TGTGCCAGCAGCTCCCGCCGGGACAACCAGTTCTTC	.	TRBJ2-1	TRBV11-2	12	many
CASGGFETQYF	TGTGCCAGCGGCGGATTCGAGACCCAGTACTTC	.	TRBJ2-5	TRBV2	11	.
CASSYSAGPAFF	TGTGCCAGCAGTTACTCGGCAGGGCCAGCTTTCTTT	.	TRBJ1-1	TRBV6-5	12	few
CASSPGSGARFYNEQFF	TGTGCCAGCTCACCCGGGTCGGGGGCGAGGTTCTACAATGAGCAGTTCTTC	.	TRBJ2-1	TRBV18	17	.
CASSSGASNQPQHF	TGTGCCAGCAGCAGCGGGGCGAGTAATCAGCCCCAGCATTTT	.	TRBJ1-5	TRBV7-8	14	many
CASSSVWAGTGNQRPQHF	TGTGCCAGCAGTTCTGTTTGGGCCGGGACAGGTAATCAACGGCCCCAGCATTTT	TRBD1	TRBJ1-5	TRBV6-2/TRBV6-3	18	.
CASSLDSVGKTQYF	TGTGCCAGCAGCTTAGATTCTGTTGGAAAGACCCAGTACTTC	.	TRBJ2-5	TRBV7-2	14	.
CASSLAKWHTEAFF	TGTGCCAGCAGCTTAGCCAAGTGGCACACTGAAGCTTTCTTT	.	TRBJ1-1	TRBV7-2	14	.
CASSPGVRRGGSTDTQYF	TGTGCCAGCAGCCCCGGGGTTAGGCGGGGGGGAAGCACAGATACGCAGTATTTT	TRBD2	TRBJ2-3	TRBV9	18	few
CASSYSQGRQPQHF	TGTGCCAGCAGTTACTCCCAGGGGCGTCAGCCCCAGCATTTT	.	TRBJ1-5	TRBV6-6	14	.